In this sample, the clone carrying this T cell receptor beta chain turned up many times. Its target is unknown. This entry is derived from a study of T cells after yellow fever vaccination. General study findings and limits: Abundant bulk-population clonotypes could contaminate the FACS-sorted repertoires. CD4 and CD8 compartments shared a small share of clonotypes.

TCRdb recomputed calls from the 5' RACE reads with MiXCR, one row per CDR3 protein. The data hold some 340,000 distinct CDR3 sequences, with approximately 12% observed a single time. CDR3 size: 15 residues. V was clipped by 1 base and J by 2 bases, with 11 bases between them. Germline CDR1 SNHLY, CDR2 FYNNEI. The chain employs TRBV2 and TRBJ1-1; no reliable D call. This sequence was found in a young man who received the YFV17D yellow fever vaccine. Material: CD4+ T cells sorted from PBMCs, obtained 45 days after the yellow fever booster vaccination. The DNA for the CDR3 is TGTGCCAGCAGTGAAGGATTGGGAGGCAACACTGAAGCTTTCTTT. This translates into CASSEGLGGNTEAFF.